The entry below describes one T cell receptor beta chain. The CDR3 has 16 residues. Germline V gene lookup returns CDR1 SGHNT and CDR2 YENEEA. Trimming cost V 5 bases and J 4 bases; bases outside gene matches: 11. Original processing notes: Estimation of nucleated cell counts was performed using reference gene primer amplification. Clones were read by immunoSEQ multiplex PCR, and TCRdb kept only the in-frame ones, dropping some. V, J and clone size are taken as reported in that table, and D and trimming were inferred from the DNA itself. This table holds 200,000 to 250,000 clones, around 86% found once. This sample is drawn from a study of blood T cell repertoires in COVID-19. At the level of the study: The study drew acute and convalescent COVID-19 samples from the United States, Italy and Spain. PBMCs, B-cell-depleted T cells, or T cells provided the cDNA or gDNA that made up the material.

Seattle's cohort entered during active infection and was followed longitudinally. This receptor was identified in a woman aged 45-59 years with COVID-19, enrolled during active disease. The J gene is TRBJ2-3, the V gene TRBV11-3; 8 nucleotides agree with TRBD2. Sequenced sample: peripheral blood. The CDR3 spells CASSPRASGGPDTQYF. The CDR3 DNA reads as TGTGCCAGCAGCCCGAGGGCCAGCGGGGGTCCAGATACGCAGTATTTT.